Here is one TCR delta chain with its context. This clone is categorized as large (0.1 to 1%). The target of this receptor is not known. One base away there is no much larger clone; base qualities are not given. The data originate from a study of DNA immune sequencing with unique molecular identifiers (dated by TCRdb to about 2020). For context, the study as a whole: Using immunomagnetic cell separation, gammadelta T cells were enriched from buffy coats, and the genomic DNA of these cells was sequenced. The study developed and validated an ultrasensitive DNA-based TRD repertoire sequencing method using PCR-introduced unique molecular identifiers. gammadelta T cells were enriched from PBMC of some 11 healthy individuals by fluorescence-activated cell sorting. For the enriched versus non-enriched comparison, around 94 ng enriched gammadelta T-cell DNA and 1 ug non-enriched PBMC DNA were sequenced. The method was checked using synthetic reference molecules and blood samples from healthy people. All donors were healthy individuals, and approximately 11 of the donors were profiled using sorted gammadelta T cells from peripheral blood.

Looking up the germline V gene yields CDR1 TSWWSYY and CDR2 QGS. V lost 0 bases and J lost 0 bases; the stretch between them is 5 bases long. Reading from cysteine to phenylalanine, the CDR3 counts 14 amino acids. The CDR3 DNA has 42 bases and is translated from base 1. What the study reported, not specific to this receptor: Novel TRD sequences not targeted by the primers cannot be detected with the primer-based approach. Healthy donors differed in TRD repertoire diversity, and several donors were highly oligoclonal, meaning the top 5 clonotypes made up more than half of productive molecules. Among clonotypes in healthy donors, TRDV2 paired with TRDJ1 was identified as the most common TRD rearrangement.

Library prep was done by multiplex PCR. A 32-plex assay amplified the genomic DNA, with primers for all 8 TRDV and 4 TRDJ genes spanning the CDR3. During 3 cycles of barcoding PCR, a 12-nucleotide UMI was attached, and a second PCR using Illumina adapter primers followed. AMPure XP beads were used to purify the libraries, whose quality was checked on a Fragment Analyzer using the HS NGS Fragment kit. An Illumina MiniSeq mid-output kit with roughly 20% PhiX and 150 cycles of paired-end reads was used for sequencing. In the paper's pipeline: MIGEC version 1.2.9 was used to process reads, grouping reads by UMI and building error-corrected consensus sequences. Post-processing used modified VDJtools version 1.2.1 scripts and the tcR R package. The public reads were reprocessed by TCRdb using CATT, and rows of matching DNA were later combined. The V and J calls were not made by the authors but by TCRdb's processing. Present in this sample are several hundred delta-chain clones, more than 20% of which were seen just once. The ten top clones hold 45% of the sample.

This TCR came from a human donor in good health. This chain joins TRDV1 to TRDJ1, with TRDD3 as a weak D call on 5 bases. The sequenced material came from gamma-delta T cells enriched from blood buffy coat, or unenriched PBMCs (not recorded which). The DNA sequence is given as TGTGCTCTTGGGGAACTGGGGGACACCGATAAACTCATCTTT. This translates into CALGELGDTDKLIF.